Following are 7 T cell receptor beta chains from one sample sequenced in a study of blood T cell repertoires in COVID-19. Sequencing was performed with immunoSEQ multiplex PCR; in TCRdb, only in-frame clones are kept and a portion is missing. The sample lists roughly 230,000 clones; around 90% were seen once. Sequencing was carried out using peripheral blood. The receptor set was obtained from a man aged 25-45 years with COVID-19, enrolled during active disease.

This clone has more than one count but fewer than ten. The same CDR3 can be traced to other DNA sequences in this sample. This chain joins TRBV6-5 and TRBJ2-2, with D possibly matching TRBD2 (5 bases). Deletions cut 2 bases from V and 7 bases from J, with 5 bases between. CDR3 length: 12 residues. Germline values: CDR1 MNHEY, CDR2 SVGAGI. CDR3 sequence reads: CASSYRGGELFF. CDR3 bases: TGTGCCAGCAGTTACCGGGGCGGGGAGCTGTTTTTT.

The CDR3 DNA reads as TGTGCCAGCAGCTTTGAGGGTGACACTGAAGCTTTCTTT. Translating it yields CASSFEGDTEAFF. The chain is built from TRBV7-9 and TRBJ1-1; D gene ambiguous. The CDR3 has 13 amino acids. The ends were cut back, 3 bases at V and 3 bases at J, with 8 bases in the middle. Germline V gene sequence: CDR1 SEHNR, CDR2 FQNEAQ (reference sequence). The full variable domain, with the rest looked up from reference TRBV7-9 and TRBJ1-1, is DTGVSQNPRHKITKRGQNVTFRCDPISEHNRLYWYRQTLGQGPEFLTYFQNEAQLEKSRLLSDRFSAERPKGSFSTLEIQRTEQGDSAMYLCASSFEGDTEAFFGQGTRLTVV.

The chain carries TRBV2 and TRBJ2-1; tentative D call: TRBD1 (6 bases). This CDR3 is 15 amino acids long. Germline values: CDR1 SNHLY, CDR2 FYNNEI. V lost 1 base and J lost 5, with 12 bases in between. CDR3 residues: CASSEVGAGNNEQFF. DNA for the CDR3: TGTGCCAGCAGTGAAGTGGGGGCCGGTAACAATGAGCAGTTCTTC. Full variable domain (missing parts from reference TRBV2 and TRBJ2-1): EPEVTQTPSHQVTQMGQEVILRCVPISNHLYFYWYRQILGQKVEFLVSFYNNEISEKSEIFDDQFSVERPDGSNFTLKIRSTKLEDSAMYFCASSEVGAGNNEQFFGPGTRLTVL.

CDR3 residues: CASSPNDRASGYTF. The DNA for the CDR3 is TGTGCCAGCTCACCAAACGACAGGGCCAGTGGCTACACCTTC. This chain joins TRBV18 and TRBJ1-2, with TRBD1 matching over 7 bases. Trimming at V came to 2 bases and at J to 7 bases, leaving 7 bases not matched to a gene. This CDR3 spans 14 amino acids. Germline lookup yields CDR1 KGHSH and CDR2 LQKENI.

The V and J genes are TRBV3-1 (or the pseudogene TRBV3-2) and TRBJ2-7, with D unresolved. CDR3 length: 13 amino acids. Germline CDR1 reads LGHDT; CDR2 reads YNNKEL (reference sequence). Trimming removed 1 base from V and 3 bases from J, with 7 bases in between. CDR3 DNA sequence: TGTGCCAGCAGCCAAGGGCCAGTCTACGAGCAGTACTTC. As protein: CASSQGPVYEQYF.

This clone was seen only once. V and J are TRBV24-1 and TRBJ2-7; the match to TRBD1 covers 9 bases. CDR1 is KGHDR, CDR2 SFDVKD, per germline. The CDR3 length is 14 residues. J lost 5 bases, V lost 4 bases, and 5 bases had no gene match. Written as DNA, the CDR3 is TGTGCCACCAGTGACCCCGGGACAGGGAACGAGCAGTACTTC. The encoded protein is CATSDPGTGNEQYF.

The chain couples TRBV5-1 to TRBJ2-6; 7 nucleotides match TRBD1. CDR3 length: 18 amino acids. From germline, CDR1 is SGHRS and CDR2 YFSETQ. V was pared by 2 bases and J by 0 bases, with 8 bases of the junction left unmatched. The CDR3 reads CASSFGGTAVSGANVLTF. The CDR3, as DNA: TGCGCCAGCAGCTTTGGTGGGACAGCCGTCTCTGGGGCCAACGTCCTGACTTTC.